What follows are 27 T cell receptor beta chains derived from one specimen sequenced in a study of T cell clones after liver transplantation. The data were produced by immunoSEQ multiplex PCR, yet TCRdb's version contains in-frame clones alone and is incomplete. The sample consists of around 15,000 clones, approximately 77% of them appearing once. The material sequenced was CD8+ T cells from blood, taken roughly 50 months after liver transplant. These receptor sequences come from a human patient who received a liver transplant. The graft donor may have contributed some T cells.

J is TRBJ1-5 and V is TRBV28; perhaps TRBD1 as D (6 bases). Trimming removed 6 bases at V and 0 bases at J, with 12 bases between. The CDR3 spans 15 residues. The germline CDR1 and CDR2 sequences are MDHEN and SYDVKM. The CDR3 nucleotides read TGTGCCAGCAGCTGGACAGCCGGTAGCAATCAGCCCCAGCATTTT. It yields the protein CASSWTAGSNQPQHF.

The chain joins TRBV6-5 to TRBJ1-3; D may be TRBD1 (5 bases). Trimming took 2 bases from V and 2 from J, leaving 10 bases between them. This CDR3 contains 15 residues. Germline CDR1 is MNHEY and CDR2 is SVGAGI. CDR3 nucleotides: TGTGCCAGCAGTTACGACAGTACCACTGGAAACACCATATATTTT. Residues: CASSYDSTTGNTIYF.

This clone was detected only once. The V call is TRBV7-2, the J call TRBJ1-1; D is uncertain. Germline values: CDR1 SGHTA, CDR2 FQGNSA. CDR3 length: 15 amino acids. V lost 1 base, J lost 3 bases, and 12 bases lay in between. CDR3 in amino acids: CASSLGKGPYTEAFF. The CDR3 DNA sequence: TGTGCCAGCAGCTTAGGAAAGGGCCCCTACACTGAAGCTTTCTTT.

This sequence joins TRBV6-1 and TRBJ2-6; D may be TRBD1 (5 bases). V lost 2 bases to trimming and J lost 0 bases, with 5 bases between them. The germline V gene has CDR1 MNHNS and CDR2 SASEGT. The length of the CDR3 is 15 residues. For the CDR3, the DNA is TGTGCCAGCAGTGAACAGGGCTCTGGGGCCAACGTCCTGACTTTC. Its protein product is CASSEQGSGANVLTF.

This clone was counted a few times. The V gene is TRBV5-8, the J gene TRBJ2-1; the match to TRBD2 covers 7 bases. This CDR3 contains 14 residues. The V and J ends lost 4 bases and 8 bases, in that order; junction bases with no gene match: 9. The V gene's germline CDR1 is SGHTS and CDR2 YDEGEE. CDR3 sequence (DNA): TGTGCCAGCAGCCATGGGGGGGAGGTACATGAGCAGTTCTTC. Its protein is CASSHGGEVHEQFF.

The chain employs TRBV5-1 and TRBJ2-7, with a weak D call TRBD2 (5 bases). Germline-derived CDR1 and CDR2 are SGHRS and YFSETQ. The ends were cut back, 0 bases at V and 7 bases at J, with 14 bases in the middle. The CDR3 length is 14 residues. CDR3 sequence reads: CASSLAWAGEEQYF. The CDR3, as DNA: TGCGCCAGCAGCTTGGCCTGGGCGGGCGAGGAGCAGTACTTC.

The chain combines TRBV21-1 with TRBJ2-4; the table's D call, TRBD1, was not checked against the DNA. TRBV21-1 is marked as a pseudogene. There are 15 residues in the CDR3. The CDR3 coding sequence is TGTGCCAGCAGCAAATACAGGCTAGCCAAAAACATTCAGTACTTC. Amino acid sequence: CASSKYRLAKNIQYF.

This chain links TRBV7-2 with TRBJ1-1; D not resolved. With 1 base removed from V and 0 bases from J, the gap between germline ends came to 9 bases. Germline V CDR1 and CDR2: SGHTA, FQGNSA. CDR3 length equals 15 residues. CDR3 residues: CASSLVLSMNTEAFF. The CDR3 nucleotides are TGTGCCAGCAGCTTAGTTCTTAGCATGAACACTGAAGCTTTCTTT.

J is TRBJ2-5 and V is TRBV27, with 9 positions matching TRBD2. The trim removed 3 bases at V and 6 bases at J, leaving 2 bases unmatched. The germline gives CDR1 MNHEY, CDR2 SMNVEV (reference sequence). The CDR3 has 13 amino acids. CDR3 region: CASSFSGSKTQYF. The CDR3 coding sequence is TGTGCCAGCAGTTTTAGCGGGAGCAAGACCCAGTACTTC.

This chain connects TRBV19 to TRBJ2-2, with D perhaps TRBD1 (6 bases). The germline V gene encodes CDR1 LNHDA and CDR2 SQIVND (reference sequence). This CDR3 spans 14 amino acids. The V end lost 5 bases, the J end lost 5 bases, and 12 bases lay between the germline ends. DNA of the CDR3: TGTGCCAGTAGTGAGTGGCAGGGGACCGGGGAGCTGTTTTTT. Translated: CASSEWQGTGELFF.

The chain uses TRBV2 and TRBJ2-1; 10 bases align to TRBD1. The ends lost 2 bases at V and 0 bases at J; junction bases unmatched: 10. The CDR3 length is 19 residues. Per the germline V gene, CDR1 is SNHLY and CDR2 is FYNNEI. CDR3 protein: CASSERGTGAFYSYNEQFF. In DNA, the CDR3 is TGTGCCAGCAGTGAACGGGGGACAGGGGCATTCTACTCCTACAATGAGCAGTTCTTC. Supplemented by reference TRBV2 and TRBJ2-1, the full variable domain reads EPEVTQTPSHQVTQMGQEVILRCVPISNHLYFYWYRQILGQKVEFLVSFYNNEISEKSEIFDDQFSVERPDGSNFTLKIRSTKLEDSAMYFCASSERGTGAFYSYNEQFFGPGTRLTVL.

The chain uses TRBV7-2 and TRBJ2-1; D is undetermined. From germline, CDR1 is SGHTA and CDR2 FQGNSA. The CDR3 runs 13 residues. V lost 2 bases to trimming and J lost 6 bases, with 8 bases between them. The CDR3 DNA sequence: TGTGCCAGCAGCTTAAACTCGCTCAATGAGCAGTTCTTC. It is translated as CASSLNSLNEQFF.

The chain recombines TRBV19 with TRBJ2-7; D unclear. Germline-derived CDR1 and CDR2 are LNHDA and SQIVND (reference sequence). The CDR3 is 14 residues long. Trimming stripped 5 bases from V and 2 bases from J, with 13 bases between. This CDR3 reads CASSPTDGAYEQYF. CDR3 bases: TGTGCCAGTAGTCCCACGGACGGAGCCTACGAGCAGTACTTC.

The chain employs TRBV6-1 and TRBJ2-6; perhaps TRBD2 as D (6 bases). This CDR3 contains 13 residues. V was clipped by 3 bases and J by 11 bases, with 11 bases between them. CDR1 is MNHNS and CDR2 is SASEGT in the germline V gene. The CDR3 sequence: CASSEGGAHVLTF. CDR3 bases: TGTGCCAGCAGTGAGGGGGGAGCCCACGTCCTGACTTTC.

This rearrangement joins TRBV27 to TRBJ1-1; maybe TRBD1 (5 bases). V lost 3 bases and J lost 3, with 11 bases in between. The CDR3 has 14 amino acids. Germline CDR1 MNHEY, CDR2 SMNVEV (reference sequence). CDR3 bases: TGTGCCAGCAGTTTCGCCATGGGGGACACTGAAGCTTTCTTT. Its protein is CASSFAMGDTEAFF.

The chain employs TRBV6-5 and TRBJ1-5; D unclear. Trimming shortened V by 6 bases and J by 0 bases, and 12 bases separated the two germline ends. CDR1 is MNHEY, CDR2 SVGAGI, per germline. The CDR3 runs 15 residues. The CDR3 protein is CASRVRGNSNQPQHF. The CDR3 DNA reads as TGTGCCAGCAGGGTCCGAGGGAATAGCAATCAGCCCCAGCATTTT.

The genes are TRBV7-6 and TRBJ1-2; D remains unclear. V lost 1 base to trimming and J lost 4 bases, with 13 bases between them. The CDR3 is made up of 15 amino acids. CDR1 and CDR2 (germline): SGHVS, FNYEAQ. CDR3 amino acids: CASSLEVSGFYGYTF. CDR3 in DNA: TGTGCCAGCAGCTTAGAGGTTTCAGGTTTCTATGGCTACACCTTC.

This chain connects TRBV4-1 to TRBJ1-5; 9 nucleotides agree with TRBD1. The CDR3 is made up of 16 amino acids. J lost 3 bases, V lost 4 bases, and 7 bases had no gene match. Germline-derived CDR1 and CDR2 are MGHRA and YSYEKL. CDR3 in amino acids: CASSLRQGVYNQPQHF. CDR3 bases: TGCGCCAGCAGCCTACGACAGGGGGTATACAATCAGCCCCAGCATTTT.

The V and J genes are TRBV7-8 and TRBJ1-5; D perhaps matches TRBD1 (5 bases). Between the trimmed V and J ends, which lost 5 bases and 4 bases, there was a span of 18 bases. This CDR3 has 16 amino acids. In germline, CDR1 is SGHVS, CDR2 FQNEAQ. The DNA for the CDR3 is TGTGCCAGCAGCCCTCTTCCTGGGGGTCTAAATCAGCCCCAGCATTTT. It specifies CASSPLPGGLNQPQHF.

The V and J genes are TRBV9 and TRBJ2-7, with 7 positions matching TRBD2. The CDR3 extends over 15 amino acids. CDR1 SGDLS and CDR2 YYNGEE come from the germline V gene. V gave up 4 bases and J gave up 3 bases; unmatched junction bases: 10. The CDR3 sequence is CASSLSGEVFYEQYF. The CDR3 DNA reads TGTGCCAGCAGCCTAAGCGGGGAAGTCTTCTACGAGCAGTACTTC.

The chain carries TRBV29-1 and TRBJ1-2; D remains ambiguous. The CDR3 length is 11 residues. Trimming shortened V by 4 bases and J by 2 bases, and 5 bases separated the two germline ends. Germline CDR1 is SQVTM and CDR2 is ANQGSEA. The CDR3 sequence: CSVVQNYGYTF. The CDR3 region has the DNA TGCAGCGTTGTACAGAACTATGGCTACACCTTC.

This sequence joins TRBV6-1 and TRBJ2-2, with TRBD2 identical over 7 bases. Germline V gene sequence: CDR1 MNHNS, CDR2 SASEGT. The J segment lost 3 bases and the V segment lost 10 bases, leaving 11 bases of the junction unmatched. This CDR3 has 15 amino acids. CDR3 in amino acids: CAIETSSWDTGELFF. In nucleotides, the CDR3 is TGTGCCATAGAGACTAGCAGTTGGGACACCGGGGAGCTGTTTTTT.

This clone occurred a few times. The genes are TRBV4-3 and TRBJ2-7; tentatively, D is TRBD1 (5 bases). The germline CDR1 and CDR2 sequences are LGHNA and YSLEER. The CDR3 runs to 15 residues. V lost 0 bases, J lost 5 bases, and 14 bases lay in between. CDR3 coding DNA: TGCGCCAGCAGCCAAGATTCAAGGCAGGGAAACGAGCAGTACTTC. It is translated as CASSQDSRQGNEQYF.

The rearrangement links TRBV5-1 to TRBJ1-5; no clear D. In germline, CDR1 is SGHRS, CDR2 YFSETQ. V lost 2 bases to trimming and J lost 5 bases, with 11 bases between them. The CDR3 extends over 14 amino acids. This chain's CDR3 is CASSFDWPDQPQHF. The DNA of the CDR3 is TGCGCCAGCAGCTTTGACTGGCCGGATCAGCCCCAGCATTTT.

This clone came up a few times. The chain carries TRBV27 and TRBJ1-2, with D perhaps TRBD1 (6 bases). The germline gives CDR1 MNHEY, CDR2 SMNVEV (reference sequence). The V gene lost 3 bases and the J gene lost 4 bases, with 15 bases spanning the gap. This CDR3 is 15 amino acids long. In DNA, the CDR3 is TGTGCCAGCAGTTTTAGCAGGACAGTACTCTATGGCTACACCTTC. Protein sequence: CASSFSRTVLYGYTF.

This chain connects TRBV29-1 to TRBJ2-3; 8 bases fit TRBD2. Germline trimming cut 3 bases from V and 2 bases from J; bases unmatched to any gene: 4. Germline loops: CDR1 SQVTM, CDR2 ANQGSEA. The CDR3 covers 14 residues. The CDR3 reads CSVDGREVTDTQYF. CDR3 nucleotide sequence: TGCAGCGTTGATGGGCGGGAGGTCACAGATACGCAGTATTTT.

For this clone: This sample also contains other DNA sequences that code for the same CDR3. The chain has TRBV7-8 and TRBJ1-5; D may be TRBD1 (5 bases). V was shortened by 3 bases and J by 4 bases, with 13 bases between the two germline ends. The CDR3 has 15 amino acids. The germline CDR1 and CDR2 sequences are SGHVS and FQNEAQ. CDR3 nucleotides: TGTGCCAGCAGCTTGGTAGGGGAGGGGAATCAGCCCCAGCATTTT. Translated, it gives CASSLVGEGNQPQHF.